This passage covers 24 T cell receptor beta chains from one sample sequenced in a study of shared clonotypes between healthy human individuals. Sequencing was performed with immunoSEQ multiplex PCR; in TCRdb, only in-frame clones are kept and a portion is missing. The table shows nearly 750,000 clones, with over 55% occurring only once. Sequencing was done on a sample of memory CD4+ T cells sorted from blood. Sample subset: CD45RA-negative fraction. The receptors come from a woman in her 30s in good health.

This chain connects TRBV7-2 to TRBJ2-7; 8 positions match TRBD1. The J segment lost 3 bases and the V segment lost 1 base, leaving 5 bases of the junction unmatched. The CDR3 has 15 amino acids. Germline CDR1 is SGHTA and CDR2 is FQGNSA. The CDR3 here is CASSLVGTGYYEQYF. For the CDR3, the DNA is TGTGCCAGCAGCTTAGTTGGGACAGGATACTACGAGCAGTACTTC.

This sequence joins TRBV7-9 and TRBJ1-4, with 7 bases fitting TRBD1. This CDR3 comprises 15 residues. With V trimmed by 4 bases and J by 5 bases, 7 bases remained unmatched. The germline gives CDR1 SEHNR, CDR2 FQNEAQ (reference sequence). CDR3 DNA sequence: TGTGCCAGCAGCTCAATTGAACAGGGGAATGAAAAACTGTTTTTT. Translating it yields CASSSIEQGNEKLFF.

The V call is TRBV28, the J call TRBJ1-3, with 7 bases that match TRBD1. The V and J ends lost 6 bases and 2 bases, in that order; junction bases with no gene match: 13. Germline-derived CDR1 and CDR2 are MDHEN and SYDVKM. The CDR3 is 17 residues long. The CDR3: CASRGTEVQLAGNTIYF. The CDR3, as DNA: TGTGCCAGCAGAGGGACAGAAGTACAATTGGCTGGAAACACCATATATTTT.

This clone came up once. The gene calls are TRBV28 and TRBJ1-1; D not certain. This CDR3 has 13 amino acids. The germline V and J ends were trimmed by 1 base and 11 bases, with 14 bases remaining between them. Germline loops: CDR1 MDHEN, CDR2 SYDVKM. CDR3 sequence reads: CASSLSVPGGAFF. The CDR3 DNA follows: TGTGCCAGCAGTTTATCAGTCCCAGGTGGGGCTTTCTTT.

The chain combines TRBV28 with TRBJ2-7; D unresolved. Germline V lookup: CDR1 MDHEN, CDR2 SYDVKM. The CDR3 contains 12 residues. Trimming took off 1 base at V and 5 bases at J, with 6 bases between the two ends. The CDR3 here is CASSLYRHEQYF. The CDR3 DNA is TGTGCCAGCAGTTTATACCGGCACGAGCAGTACTTC.

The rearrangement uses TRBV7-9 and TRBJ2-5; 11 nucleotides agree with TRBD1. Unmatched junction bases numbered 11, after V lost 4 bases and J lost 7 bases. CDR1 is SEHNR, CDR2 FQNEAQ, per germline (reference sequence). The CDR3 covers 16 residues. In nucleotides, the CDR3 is TGTGCCAGCAGCTCTCGGACAGGGGGCGCGTCTGGGACCCAGTACTTC. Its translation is CASSSRTGGASGTQYF.

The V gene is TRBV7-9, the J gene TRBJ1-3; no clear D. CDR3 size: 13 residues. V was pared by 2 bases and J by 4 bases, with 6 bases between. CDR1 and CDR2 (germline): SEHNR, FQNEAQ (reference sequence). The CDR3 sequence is CASSLLLGNTIYF. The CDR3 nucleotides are TGTGCCAGCAGCTTACTCCTGGGAAACACCATATATTTT.

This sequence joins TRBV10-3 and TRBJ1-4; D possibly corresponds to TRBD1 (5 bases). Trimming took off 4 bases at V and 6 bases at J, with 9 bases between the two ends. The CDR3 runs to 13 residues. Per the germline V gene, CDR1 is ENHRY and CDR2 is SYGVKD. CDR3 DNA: TGTGCCATCAGTGGACAGTTAGATGAAAAACTGTTTTTT. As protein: CAISGQLDEKLFF.

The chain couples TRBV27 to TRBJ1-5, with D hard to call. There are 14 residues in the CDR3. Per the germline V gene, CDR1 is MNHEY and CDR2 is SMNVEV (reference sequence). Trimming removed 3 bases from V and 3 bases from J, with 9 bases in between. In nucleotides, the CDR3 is TGTGCCAGCAGTTTTGGATGGGACAATCAGCCCCAGCATTTT. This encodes CASSFGWDNQPQHF.

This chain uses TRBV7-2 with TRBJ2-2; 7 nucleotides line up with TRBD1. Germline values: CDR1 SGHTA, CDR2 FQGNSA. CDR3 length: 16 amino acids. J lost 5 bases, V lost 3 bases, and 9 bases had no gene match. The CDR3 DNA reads TGTGCCAGCAGCTTGAGACAGGGCGGTCGAACCGGGGAGCTGTTTTTT. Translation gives CASSLRQGGRTGELFF.

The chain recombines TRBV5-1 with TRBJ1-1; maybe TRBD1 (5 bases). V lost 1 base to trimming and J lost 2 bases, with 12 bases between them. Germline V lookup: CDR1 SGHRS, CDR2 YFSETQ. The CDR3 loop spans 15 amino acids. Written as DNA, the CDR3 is TGCGCCAGCAGCTTGTATGCAGGGACTAACACTGAAGCTTTCTTT. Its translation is CASSLYAGTNTEAFF.

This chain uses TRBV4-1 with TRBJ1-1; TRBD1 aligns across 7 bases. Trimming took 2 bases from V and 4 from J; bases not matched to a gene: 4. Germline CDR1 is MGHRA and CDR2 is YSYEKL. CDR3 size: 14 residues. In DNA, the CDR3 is TGCGCCAGCAGCCAACAGGGGGTTGGCACTGAAGCTTTCTTT. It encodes CASSQQGVGTEAFF.

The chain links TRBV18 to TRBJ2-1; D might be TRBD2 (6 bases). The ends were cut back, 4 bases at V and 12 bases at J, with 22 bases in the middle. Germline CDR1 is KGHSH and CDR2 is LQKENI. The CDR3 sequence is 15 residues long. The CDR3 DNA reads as TGTGCCAGCTCACTTTCCCGGGACTCGCACCAAAGGCAGTTCTTC. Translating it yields CASSLSRDSHQRQFF.

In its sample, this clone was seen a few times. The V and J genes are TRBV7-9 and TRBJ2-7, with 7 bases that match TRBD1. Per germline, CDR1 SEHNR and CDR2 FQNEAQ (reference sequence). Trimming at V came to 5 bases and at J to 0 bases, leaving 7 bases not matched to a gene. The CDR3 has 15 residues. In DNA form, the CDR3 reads TGTGCCAGCAGCGTCGGACAGGCCATCTCCTACGAGCAGTACTTC. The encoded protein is CASSVGQAISYEQYF.

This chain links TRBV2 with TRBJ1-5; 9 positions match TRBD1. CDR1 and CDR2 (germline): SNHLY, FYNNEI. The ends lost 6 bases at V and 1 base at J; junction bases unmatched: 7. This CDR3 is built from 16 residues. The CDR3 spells CASRLTGGLSNQPQHF. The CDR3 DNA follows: TGTGCCAGCAGGCTTACAGGGGGCCTAAGCAATCAGCCCCAGCATTTT. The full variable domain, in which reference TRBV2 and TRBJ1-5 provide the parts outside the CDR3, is EPEVTQTPSHQVTQMGQEVILRCVPISNHLYFYWYRQILGQKVEFLVSFYNNEISEKSEIFDDQFSVERPDGSNFTLKIRSTKLEDSAMYFCASRLTGGLSNQPQHFGDGTRLSIL.

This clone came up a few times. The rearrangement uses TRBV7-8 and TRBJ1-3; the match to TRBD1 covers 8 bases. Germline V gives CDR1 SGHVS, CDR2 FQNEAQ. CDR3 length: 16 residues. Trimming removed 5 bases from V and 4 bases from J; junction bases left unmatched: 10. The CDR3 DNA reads TGTGCCAGCAGCCCCTCTCAGGGGGCAGGAGGAAACACCATATATTTT. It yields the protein CASSPSQGAGGNTIYF. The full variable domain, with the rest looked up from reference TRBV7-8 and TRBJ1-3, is GAGVSQSPRYKVAKRGQDVALRCDPISGHVSLFWYQQALGQGPEFLTYFQNEAQLDKSGLPSDRFFAERPEGSVSTLKIQRTQQEDSAVYLCASSPSQGAGGNTIYFGEGSWLTVV.

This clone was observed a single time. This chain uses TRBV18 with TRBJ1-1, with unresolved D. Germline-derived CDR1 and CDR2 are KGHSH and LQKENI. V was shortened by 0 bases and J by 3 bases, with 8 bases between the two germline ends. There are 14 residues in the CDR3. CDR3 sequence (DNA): TGTGCCAGCTCACCACCGAGACCCCACACTGAAGCTTTCTTT. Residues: CASSPPRPHTEAFF.

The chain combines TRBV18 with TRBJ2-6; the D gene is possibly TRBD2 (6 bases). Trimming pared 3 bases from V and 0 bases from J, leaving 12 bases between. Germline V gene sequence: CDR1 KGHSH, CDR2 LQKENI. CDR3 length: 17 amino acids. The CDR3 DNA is TGTGCCAGCTCACCGCGGGACGGCATCTCTGGGGCCAACGTCCTGACTTTC. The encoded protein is CASSPRDGISGANVLTF.

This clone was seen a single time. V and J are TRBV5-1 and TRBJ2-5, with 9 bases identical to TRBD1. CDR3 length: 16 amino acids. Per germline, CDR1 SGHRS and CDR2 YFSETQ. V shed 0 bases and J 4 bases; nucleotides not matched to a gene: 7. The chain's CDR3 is CASSLAQGAILETQYF. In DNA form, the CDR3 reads TGCGCCAGCAGCTTGGCACAGGGGGCAATTCTAGAGACCCAGTACTTC.

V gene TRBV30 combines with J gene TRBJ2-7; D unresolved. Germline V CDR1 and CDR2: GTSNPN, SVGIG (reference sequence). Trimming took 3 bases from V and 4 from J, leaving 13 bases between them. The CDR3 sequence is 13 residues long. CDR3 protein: CAWRPPRRYEQYF. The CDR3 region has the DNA TGTGCCTGGAGACCTCCCCGTCGATACGAGCAGTACTTC.

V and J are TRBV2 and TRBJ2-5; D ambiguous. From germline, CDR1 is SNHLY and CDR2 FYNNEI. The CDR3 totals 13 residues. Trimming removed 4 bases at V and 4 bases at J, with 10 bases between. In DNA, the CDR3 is TGTGCCAGCAGTGCTCAGGCTCGAGAGACCCAGTACTTC. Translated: CASSAQARETQYF.

Here the CDR3 reads CASSSQQEQFF. CDR3 sequence (DNA): TGTGCCAGCAGTTCCCAACAGGAGCAGTTCTTC. This chain connects TRBV28 to TRBJ2-1; D remains unclear. The CDR3 consists of 11 residues. The germline CDR1 and CDR2 sequences are MDHEN and SYDVKM. V gave up 4 bases and J gave up 10 bases, with 8 bases separating them.

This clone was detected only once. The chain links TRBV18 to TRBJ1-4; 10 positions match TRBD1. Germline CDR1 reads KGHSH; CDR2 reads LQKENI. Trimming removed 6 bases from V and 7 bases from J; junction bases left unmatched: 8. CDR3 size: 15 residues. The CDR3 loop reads CASSLFRDRGEKLFF. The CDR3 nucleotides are TGTGCCAGCTCGCTTTTCCGGGACAGGGGTGAAAAACTGTTTTTT.

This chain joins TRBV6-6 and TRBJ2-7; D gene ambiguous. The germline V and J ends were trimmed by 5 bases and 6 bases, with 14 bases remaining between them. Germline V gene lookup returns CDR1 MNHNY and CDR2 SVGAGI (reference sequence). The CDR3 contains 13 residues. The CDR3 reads CASSQLSPAEQYF. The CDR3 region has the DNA TGTGCCAGCAGTCAACTATCGCCCGCCGAGCAGTACTTC.